The sample holds many counts of the clone carrying this TCR beta chain. Germline V gives CDR1 KGHSH, CDR2 LQKENI. V lost 5 bases, J lost 4 bases, and 14 bases lay in between. The CDR3 runs to 14 residues. The TCR beta CDR3 regions underwent amplification using RNA transcripts as the source. TCR CDR3 underwent first-round RT-PCR with the HTBI primer set. Using its own MiXCR run on the multiplex PCR reads, TCRdb lists one record per CDR3 protein. The sample carries about 400,000 distinct CDR3 sequences, under 15% recorded once. This record belongs to a study of T cells in Graves' hyperthyroidism and ophthalmopathy. Study details: Pretreatment peripheral blood was obtained at initial diagnosis.

This receptor was obtained from a woman under 40 with Graves' hyperthyroidism. The sample was blood. This chain links TRBV18 with TRBJ1-1; D is unclear. The CDR3 DNA follows: TGTGCCAGCTCATCGATTGGAGGGAGCACTGAAGCTTTCTTT. Protein product: CASSSIGGSTEAFF. Filled out from reference TRBV18 and TRBJ1-1, the complete variable domain reads NAGVMQNPRHLVRRRGQEARLRCSPMKGHSHVYWYRQLPEEGLKFMVYLQKENIIDESGMPKERFSAEFPKEGPSILRIQQVVRGDSAAYFCASSSIGGSTEAFFGQGTRLTVV.